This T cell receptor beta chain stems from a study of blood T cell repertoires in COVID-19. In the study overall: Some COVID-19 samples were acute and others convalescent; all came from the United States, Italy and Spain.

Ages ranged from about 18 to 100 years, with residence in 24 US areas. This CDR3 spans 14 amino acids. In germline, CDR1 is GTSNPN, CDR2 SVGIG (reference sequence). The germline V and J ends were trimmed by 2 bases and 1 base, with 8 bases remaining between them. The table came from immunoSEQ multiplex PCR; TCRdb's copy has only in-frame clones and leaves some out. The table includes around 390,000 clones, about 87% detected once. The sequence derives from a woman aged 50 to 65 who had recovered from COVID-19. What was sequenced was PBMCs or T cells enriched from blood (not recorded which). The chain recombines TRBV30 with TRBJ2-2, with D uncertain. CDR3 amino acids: CAWSQVLNTGELFF. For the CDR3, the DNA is TGTGCCTGGAGTCAAGTACTGAACACCGGGGAGCTGTTTTTT. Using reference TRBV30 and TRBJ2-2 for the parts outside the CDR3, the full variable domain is SQTIHQWPATLVQPVGSPLSLECTVEGTSNPNLYWYRQAAGRGLQLLFYSVGIGQISSEVPQNLSASRPQDRQFILSSKKLLLSDSGFYLCAWSQVLNTGELFFGEGSRLTVL.